The 27 T cell receptor beta chains given below trace back to one sample, sequenced in a study of Graves' ophthalmopathy and Graves' hyperthyroidism. Amplifying from RNA transcripts, the study obtained TCR beta CDR3 regions. Following a first-round RT-PCR that used HTBI primers, a second-round multiplex PCR was carried out. TCRdb reanalysed the multiplex PCR reads using MiXCR and keeps one entry per CDR3 protein. The table has under 800,000 distinct CDR3 sequences, approximately 21% seen once; the top ten hold approximately 6.9%. The specimen was peripheral blood. The receptors derive from a woman aged 18 to 35 with stable Graves' hyperthyroidism. Some clones in this sample may be carry-over from other donors' samples.

This clonotype was observed at least ten times. The chain couples TRBV12-3 or TRBV12-4 to TRBJ1-2; 7 positions agree with TRBD1. This CDR3 comprises 13 residues. The V gene end was trimmed by 4 bases and the J gene end by 4 bases; junction bases not matched to a gene: 3. CDR3 protein: CASSSGTVYGYTF. For the CDR3, the DNA is TGTGCCAGCAGTTCCGGGACAGTCTATGGCTACACCTTC.

This clonotype was counted between two and nine times. This chain links TRBV6-1 with TRBJ2-2; 7 bases are a match to TRBD1. The CDR3 sequence is 14 residues long. Germline trimming cut 10 bases from V and 0 bases from J; bases unmatched to any gene: 5. CDR1 MNHNS and CDR2 SASEGT come from the germline V gene. CDR3 amino acids: CAITGDANTGELFF. The CDR3 DNA follows: TGTGCCATCACAGGGGATGCGAACACCGGGGAGCTGTTTTTT.

This chain joins TRBV20-1 and TRBJ2-7; 13 bases are a match to TRBD2. From germline, CDR1 is DFQATT and CDR2 SNEGSKA (reference sequence). Germline trimming cut 5 bases from V and 5 bases from J; bases unmatched to any gene: 9. This CDR3 has 15 residues. CDR3 in DNA: TGCAGTGCTTTACTAGGGACTAGCGGGGTGAACGAGCAGTACTTC. It translates to CSALLGTSGVNEQYF.

The V and J genes are TRBV27 and TRBJ2-4; D is undetermined. V lost 6 bases to trimming and J lost 8 bases, with 8 bases between them. Germline V gives CDR1 MNHEY, CDR2 SMNVEV (reference sequence). The CDR3 is made up of 11 amino acids. CDR3 nucleotides: TGTGCCAGCAGACGCGAAGACATTCAGTACTTC. Its translation is CASRREDIQYF.

A few counts support this clonotype. V and J are TRBV5-1 and TRBJ2-2, with TRBD1 matching over 8 bases. V shed 0 bases and J 6 bases; nucleotides not matched to a gene: 4. This CDR3 spans 15 amino acids. Germline CDR1 SGHRS, CDR2 YFSETQ. The CDR3 coding sequence is TGCGCCAGCAGCTTGGTAGCAGGGGGCTCCGGGGAGCTGTTTTTT. Translating it yields CASSLVAGGSGELFF.

Notes on this clonotype: Possible read error: a much larger clone is one base away. The rearrangement links TRBV28 to TRBJ1-1; possible D gene TRBD1, 5 bases. This CDR3 has 12 amino acids. Looked up from germline, CDR1 is MDHEN and CDR2 is SYDVKM. CDR3: CASSFPSRGACF. The CDR3 region has the DNA TGTGCCAGCAGTTTCCCCAGTAGAGGGGCTTGCTTT.

This clonotype appeared many times. The gene calls are TRBV12-3 or TRBV12-4 and TRBJ2-2, with 7 bases that match TRBD1. V lost 6 bases, J lost 0 bases, and 10 bases stayed unmatched. There are 17 residues in the CDR3. CDR3: CASRPTTGATNTGELFF. The CDR3, as DNA: TGTGCCAGCAGACCTACCACAGGGGCTACGAACACCGGGGAGCTGTTTTTT.

The chain is built from TRBV10-3 and TRBJ1-1; D is ambiguous. V lost 4 bases and J 2 bases, leaving 8 bases between the germline ends. Germline values: CDR1 ENHRY, CDR2 SYGVKD. The CDR3 spans 13 residues. The CDR3 DNA follows: TGTGCCATCAGTGCAACACTTAACACTGAAGCTTTCTTT. This codes for CAISATLNTEAFF.

The chain combines TRBV12-3 or TRBV12-4 with TRBJ2-2; no reliable D call. V lost 7 bases and J lost 6, with 9 bases in between. The CDR3 consists of 12 residues. The CDR3 DNA is TGTGCCAGCAACCCGACTCCCGGGGAGCTGTTTTTT. This gives the protein CASNPTPGELFF.

In this sample, this clonotype turned up many times. The chain carries TRBV25-1 and TRBJ1-5, with 7 bases identical to TRBD1. This CDR3 contains 20 residues. Germline V gene lookup returns CDR1 MGHDK and CDR2 SYGVNS. V shed 3 bases and J 5 bases; nucleotides not matched to a gene: 22. CDR3 sequence (DNA): TGTGCCAGCAGTGACGGAGGTGTTGGGACAGAAATAGATGGATATCAGCCCCAGCATTTT. Translating it yields CASSDGGVGTEIDGYQPQHF.

This clonotype was detected ten times or more. The rearrangement links TRBV12-3 or TRBV12-4 to TRBJ2-5, with TRBD2 as a possible D gene (5 bases). The CDR3 covers 15 residues. Trimming removed 4 bases at V and 5 bases at J, with 17 bases between. The CDR3 protein is CASSSPWSGGETQYF. In DNA, the CDR3 is TGTGCCAGCAGTTCCCCCTGGAGTGGCGGGGAGACCCAGTACTTC.

In this sample, this clonotype turned up many times. The genes are TRBV10-2 and TRBJ2-2; TRBD1 agrees at 8 bases. The J segment lost 5 bases and the V segment lost 8 bases, leaving 4 bases of the junction unmatched. The CDR3 consists of 13 residues. Per the germline V gene, CDR1 is WSHSY and CDR2 is SAAADI. For the CDR3, the DNA is TGCGCCAGCGAAACAGGGGGTACCGGGGAGCTGTTTTTT. It codes for CASETGGTGELFF.

V is TRBV29-1 and J is TRBJ2-5; D is unclear. Per germline, CDR1 SQVTM and CDR2 ANQGSEA. The CDR3 length is 14 residues. Trimming cost V 6 bases and J 4 bases, with 18 bases left between them. CDR3 nucleotide sequence: TGCAGCGTGAATGAGCTGGGATTTATAGAGACCCAGTACTTC. It yields the protein CSVNELGFIETQYF.

V and J are TRBV6-5 and TRBJ2-7; 7 bases are a match to TRBD2. This CDR3 spans 16 amino acids. Looked up from germline, CDR1 is MNHEY and CDR2 is SVGAGI. Trimming cost V 2 bases and J 0 bases; bases outside gene matches: 7. The CDR3 here is CASSYGLGTVSYEQYF. In DNA, the CDR3 is TGTGCCAGCAGTTACGGACTAGGGACCGTCTCCTACGAGCAGTACTTC.

This clonotype was detected many times. The chain has TRBV27 and TRBJ1-2, with D perhaps TRBD1 (6 bases). The V gene's germline CDR1 is MNHEY and CDR2 SMNVEV (reference sequence). The CDR3 length is 14 residues. The germline V and J ends were trimmed by 2 bases and 8 bases, with 15 bases remaining between them. CDR3 loop: CASSLRRQVGGYTF. In nucleotides, the CDR3 is TGTGCCAGCAGTTTAAGGAGACAGGTTGGAGGCTACACCTTC.

The genes are TRBV15 and TRBJ2-7; no clear D. Germline CDR1 reads LNHNV; CDR2 reads YYDKDF (reference sequence). The CDR3 is made up of 13 amino acids. The V end lost 0 bases, the J end lost 10 bases, and 13 bases lay between the germline ends. Here the CDR3 reads CATSREVLRPQYF. In DNA form, the CDR3 reads TGTGCCACCAGCAGAGAAGTCTTGCGGCCCCAGTACTTC.

This clonotype was picked up many times. This chain connects TRBV12-3 or TRBV12-4 to TRBJ1-1; D remains ambiguous. V lost 3 bases, J lost 5 bases, and 10 bases lay in between. This CDR3 comprises 13 residues. CDR3 coding DNA: TGTGCCAGCAGTTTCGGGCGGCAGACTGAAGCTTTCTTT. It yields the protein CASSFGRQTEAFF.

Ten or more counts support this clonotype. The chain is built from TRBV11-2 and TRBJ2-7; 9 nucleotides agree with TRBD1. V shed 2 bases, J shed 2 bases, and the junction held 4 bases outside the gene matches. Germline-derived CDR1 and CDR2 are SGHAT and FQNNGV. The CDR3 loop spans 15 amino acids. As DNA, the CDR3 is TGTGCCAGCAGCTTATCGGACAGGGGTCCCTACGAGCAGTACTTC. Protein product: CASSLSDRGPYEQYF.

The V gene is TRBV6-4, the J gene TRBJ2-2; tentative D call: TRBD2 (6 bases). The CDR3 totals 14 residues. Trimming stripped 0 bases from V and 6 bases from J, with 8 bases between. Germline assignment: CDR1 MRHNA and CDR2 SNTAGT. In DNA form, the CDR3 reads TGTGCCAGCAGTGACTCAACGGGGGCCGGGGAGCTGTTTTTT. Translating it yields CASSDSTGAGELFF.

The V and J genes are TRBV12-3 or TRBV12-4 and TRBJ2-2, with 7 bases identical to TRBD1. Trimming cost V 5 bases and J 7 bases; bases outside gene matches: 4. The CDR3 has 13 residues. The CDR3 DNA reads TGTGCCAGCAGTGACAGGGTGATCGGGGAGCTGTTTTTT. Its translation is CASSDRVIGELFF.

This clonotype was seen many times. The rearrangement links TRBV7-6 to TRBJ1-1; 10 bases are shared with TRBD1. CDR1 and CDR2 (germline): SGHVS, FNYEAQ. The J segment lost 6 bases and the V segment lost 0 bases, leaving 1 base of the junction unmatched. This CDR3 has 14 amino acids. CDR3: CASSLADRGAEAFF. The CDR3 DNA follows: TGTGCCAGCAGCTTAGCGGACAGGGGGGCTGAAGCTTTCTTT.

This clonotype was picked up a small number of times. J is TRBJ1-6 and V is TRBV3-1; a weak D match, TRBD1 (6 bases). The CDR3 contains 13 residues. Between the trimmed V and J ends, which lost 2 bases and 10 bases, there was a span of 9 bases. Germline V CDR1 and CDR2: LGHDT, YNNKEL (reference sequence). CDR3 nucleotide sequence: TGTGCCAGCAGCCAAACAGGGAGGTCACCCCTCCACTTT. It is translated as CASSQTGRSPLHF. Complete variable domain (other parts from reference TRBV3-1 and TRBJ1-6): DTAVSQTPKYLVTQMGNDKSIKCEQNLGHDTMYWYKQDSKKFLKIMFSYNNKELIINETVPNRFSPKSPDKAHLNLHINSLELGDSAVYFCASSQTGRSPLHFGNGTRLTVT.

This clonotype was detected many times. J is TRBJ1-5 and V is TRBV12-3 or TRBV12-4, with 8 bases fitting TRBD1. The CDR3 loop spans 15 amino acids. V dropped 5 bases and J dropped 2; count of bases not matched to a gene: 5. CDR3 in amino acids: CASSPDRAGNQPQHF. DNA of the CDR3: TGTGCCAGCAGTCCGGACAGGGCGGGCAATCAGCCCCAGCATTTT.

This clonotype was seen ten or more times. The V call is TRBV12-3 or TRBV12-4, the J call TRBJ2-6; either TRBD1 or TRBD2 may fit D (5 bases each). V was shortened by 6 bases and J by 3 bases, with 9 bases between the two germline ends. The CDR3 consists of 14 residues. The CDR3 loop is CASRGTGGANVLTF. The CDR3, as DNA: TGTGCCAGCAGGGGGACGGGTGGGGCCAACGTCCTGACTTTC.

This clonotype was seen a handful of times. This rearrangement joins TRBV5-1 to TRBJ1-1, with 7 nucleotides matching TRBD1. The junction had 5 bases not matched to a gene; V was cut back by 4 bases and J by 5 bases. The CDR3 extends over 13 amino acids. CDR1 SGHRS and CDR2 YFSETQ come from the germline V gene. The CDR3 nucleotides read TGCGCCAGCAGCATACCAGGGGGGACTGAAGCTTTCTTT. It yields the protein CASSIPGGTEAFF.

V gene TRBV12-3 or TRBV12-4 combines with J gene TRBJ2-2, with D perhaps TRBD2 (6 bases). The CDR3 totals 14 residues. V lost 5 bases to trimming and J lost 4 bases, with 11 bases between them. This CDR3 is CASSPGGVTGELFF. The CDR3 region has the DNA TGTGCCAGCAGTCCTGGCGGGGTCACCGGGGAGCTGTTTTTT.

The chain couples TRBV10-3 to TRBJ1-2; tentatively, D is TRBD1 (5 bases). V lost 6 bases to trimming and J lost 4 bases, with 12 bases between them. This CDR3 contains 13 residues. Germline loops: CDR1 ENHRY, CDR2 SYGVKD. The CDR3 is CAISKGRVYGYTF. CDR3 sequence (DNA): TGTGCCATCAGCAAGGGACGAGTCTATGGCTACACCTTC.